These 17 T cell receptor beta chains were all obtained from the same sample, sequenced in a study of blood T cell repertoires in COVID-19. Measured with immunoSEQ multiplex PCR; TCRdb has only the in-frame clones, and not every one. The data hold approximately 470,000 clones, with 87% observed a single time. Input material: PBMCs or T cells enriched from blood (not recorded which). The receptors shown here come from a woman between 18 and 30 years old who had recovered from COVID-19.

V usage is TRBV30 and J usage is TRBJ1-1; possibly TRBD1 for D (5 bases). The CDR3 has 15 amino acids. V was cut by 6 bases and J by 0 bases, with 17 bases left in between. Germline CDR1 is GTSNPN and CDR2 is SVGIG (reference sequence). Here the CDR3 DNA reads TGTGCCTGTACGGCGGGACCGGACATGAACACTGAAGCTTTCTTT. Translation: CACTAGPDMNTEAFF. Full variable domain (rest looked up from reference TRBV30 and TRBJ1-1): SQTIHQWPATLVQPVGSPLSLECTVEGTSNPNLYWYRQAAGRGLQLLFYSVGIGQISSEVPQNLSASRPQDRQFILSSKKLLLSDSGFYLCACTAGPDMNTEAFFGQGTRLTVV.

To note about this clone: It is unclear where the CDR3 begins or ends on the DNA, so no DNA is shown, and the CDR3 is as TCRdb lists it. This chain joins TRBV2 and TRBJ2-1; the D segment call TRBD2 is taken from the table without a DNA check. Germline V CDR1 and CDR2: SNHLY, FYNNEI. A total of 17 residues make up the CDR3, ends included. This chain's CDR3 is CASSRRAGTSGDNEQFF.

Comment on this clone: Within the sample, other DNA sequences also encode this same CDR3. The chain combines TRBV29-1 with TRBJ1-1; D is undetermined. With 5 bases removed from V and 0 bases from J, the gap between germline ends came to 7 bases. Germline assignment: CDR1 SQVTM and CDR2 ANQGSEA. This CDR3 region has 12 residues. The CDR3 loop is CSVSGMNTEAFF. CDR3 DNA: TGCAGCGTTTCCGGGATGAACACTGAAGCTTTCTTT.

V and J are TRBV5-5 and TRBJ2-5; TRBD1 agrees at 7 bases. This CDR3 is 14 amino acids long. Losses at the gene ends were 3 bases for V and 2 bases for J; bases not matched to a gene: 4. The germline gives CDR1 SGHKS, CDR2 YYEKEE (reference sequence). This CDR3 is CASSSRTGQETQYF. CDR3 sequence (DNA): TGTGCCAGCAGCTCGCGGACAGGTCAAGAGACCCAGTACTTC.

This clone was detected only a few times. This rearrangement joins TRBV5-1 to TRBJ1-6, with D tentatively TRBD1 (5 bases). CDR1 and CDR2 from the germline V gene are SGHRS and YFSETQ. Trimming took 0 bases from V and 5 from J, leaving 9 bases between them. This CDR3 region has 15 residues. CDR3 sequence reads: CASSLDRNDNSPLHF. The CDR3 DNA sequence: TGCGCCAGCAGCTTGGACAGGAATGATAATTCACCCCTCCACTTT.

This clone was counted a few times. An end of the junction does not agree with germline; a read error may underlie this. The V and J genes are TRBV4-2 and TRBJ2-1, with 7 bases that match TRBD1. Per germline, CDR1 LGHNA and CDR2 YNFKEQ. CDR3 length: 12 amino acids. Here the CDR3 DNA reads TGTGCCAGCAGCCAAGACAGGGGGAAGCTACTCTTC. The encoded protein is CASSQDRGKLLF.

The gene calls are TRBV12-3 or TRBV12-4 and TRBJ1-1, with D uncertain. The CDR3 spans 13 residues. V lost 5 bases and J lost 0, with 7 bases in between. CDR3: CASSELLNTEAFF. CDR3 DNA sequence: TGTGCCAGCAGTGAACTTCTGAACACTGAAGCTTTCTTT.

The chain is built from TRBV5-1 and TRBJ2-1; D is unclear. This CDR3 spans 16 amino acids. Germline CDR1 reads SGHRS; CDR2 reads YFSETQ. Trimming stripped 4 bases from V and 0 bases from J, with 14 bases between. The CDR3 nucleotides are TGCGCCAGCAGCGACTTTACCTCCAGCTCCTACAATGAGCAGTTCTTC. The encoded protein is CASSDFTSSSYNEQFF.

The chain recombines TRBV18 with TRBJ2-5; 8 bases fit TRBD2. The V segment lost 5 bases and the J segment 5 bases; nucleotides outside the gene matches: 22. CDR1 and CDR2 from the germline V gene are KGHSH and LQKENI. The CDR3 spans 19 residues. The CDR3 nucleotides are TGTGCCAGCTCATCGATGCTACCTGAAGCGGGGGCGCCCAGGGAGACCCAGTACTTC. Its translation: CASSSMLPEAGAPRETQYF. Drawing the rest from reference TRBV18 and TRBJ2-5, the complete variable domain is NAGVMQNPRHLVRRRGQEARLRCSPMKGHSHVYWYRQLPEEGLKFMVYLQKENIIDESGMPKERFSAEFPKEGPSILRIQQVVRGDSAAYFCASSSMLPEAGAPRETQYFGPGTRLLVL.

The chain links TRBV5-1 to TRBJ2-1; 12 positions match TRBD2. CDR1 is SGHRS and CDR2 is YFSETQ in the germline V gene. V shed 4 bases, J shed 4 bases, and the junction held 3 bases outside the gene matches. The CDR3 runs 15 residues. Written as DNA, the CDR3 is TGCGCCAGCAGCAACCTAGCGGGGGGGTACAATGAGCAGTTCTTC. This sequence encodes CASSNLAGGYNEQFF.

The CDR3 sequence is CASSPLVGETQYF. In DNA, the CDR3 is TGTGCCAGCTCACCCCTGGTCGGAGAGACCCAGTACTTC. This rearrangement joins TRBV18 to TRBJ2-5, with D uncertain. The CDR3 extends over 13 amino acids. V was clipped by 3 bases and J by 4 bases, with 9 bases between them. The germline V gene has CDR1 KGHSH and CDR2 LQKENI.

This chain links TRBV2 with TRBJ1-6; 7 nucleotides agree with TRBD1. Trimming removed 7 bases from V and 7 bases from J; junction bases left unmatched: 13. CDR1 is SNHLY and CDR2 is FYNNEI in the germline V gene. There are 16 residues in the CDR3. In DNA, the CDR3 is TGTGCCAGCAACCCCGATCCGACAGGGAGGAATTCACCCCTCCACTTT. Protein product: CASNPDPTGRNSPLHF. The whole variable domain, filled in from reference TRBV2 and TRBJ1-6, reads EPEVTQTPSHQVTQMGQEVILRCVPISNHLYFYWYRQILGQKVEFLVSFYNNEISEKSEIFDDQFSVERPDGSNFTLKIRSTKLEDSAMYFCASNPDPTGRNSPLHFGNGTRLTVT.

This sequence joins TRBV30 and TRBJ1-2; D call uncertain. The germline V gene encodes CDR1 GTSNPN and CDR2 SVGIG (reference sequence). Deletions cut 2 bases from V and 4 bases from J, with 14 bases between. The CDR3 contains 14 residues. The CDR3: CAWSPSRWAYGYTF. The CDR3 DNA sequence: TGTGCCTGGAGTCCGTCACGGTGGGCCTATGGCTACACCTTC.

The rearrangement joins TRBV28 to TRBJ1-1; 8 bases are shared with TRBD1. CDR3 length: 15 residues. CDR1 and CDR2 from the germline V gene are MDHEN and SYDVKM. With V trimmed by 3 bases and J by 1 base, 4 bases remained unmatched. CDR3 amino acids: CASSFPDRENTEAFF. The CDR3 nucleotides are TGTGCCAGCAGTTTCCCGGACAGGGAGAACACTGAAGCTTTCTTT.

This chain links TRBV28 with TRBJ1-2, with a possible D match to TRBD1 (5 bases). CDR3 size: 12 residues. The V gene lost 6 bases and the J gene lost 5 bases, with 10 bases spanning the gap. CDR1 and CDR2 (germline): MDHEN, SYDVKM. CDR3 in amino acids: CASRPGGYGYTF. CDR3 bases: TGTGCCAGCAGGCCCGGGGGGTATGGCTACACCTTC.

The chain links TRBV2 to TRBJ2-1, with 11 bases fitting TRBD2. V lost 10 bases and J lost 7; bases outside the gene matches: 6. The CDR3 is 13 residues long. Germline loops: CDR1 SNHLY, CDR2 FYNNEI. DNA of the CDR3: TGTGCCACCGGACTAGCGGGTGGGAATGAGCAGTTCTTC. This sequence encodes CATGLAGGNEQFF.

This clone was seen a single time. The V and J genes are TRBV7-8 and TRBJ2-3; 11 nucleotides align to TRBD2. V shed 3 bases, J shed 3 bases, and the junction held 5 bases outside the gene matches. Germline-derived CDR1 and CDR2 are SGHVS and FQNEAQ. This CDR3 contains 16 residues. The CDR3 reads CASSFRVAGGTDTQYF. For the CDR3, the DNA is TGTGCCAGCAGCTTTAGGGTAGCGGGGGGGACAGATACGCAGTATTTT. Full variable domain (remainder filled in from reference TRBV7-8 and TRBJ2-3): GAGVSQSPRYKVAKRGQDVALRCDPISGHVSLFWYQQALGQGPEFLTYFQNEAQLDKSGLPSDRFFAERPEGSVSTLKIQRTQQEDSAVYLCASSFRVAGGTDTQYFGPGTRLTVL.